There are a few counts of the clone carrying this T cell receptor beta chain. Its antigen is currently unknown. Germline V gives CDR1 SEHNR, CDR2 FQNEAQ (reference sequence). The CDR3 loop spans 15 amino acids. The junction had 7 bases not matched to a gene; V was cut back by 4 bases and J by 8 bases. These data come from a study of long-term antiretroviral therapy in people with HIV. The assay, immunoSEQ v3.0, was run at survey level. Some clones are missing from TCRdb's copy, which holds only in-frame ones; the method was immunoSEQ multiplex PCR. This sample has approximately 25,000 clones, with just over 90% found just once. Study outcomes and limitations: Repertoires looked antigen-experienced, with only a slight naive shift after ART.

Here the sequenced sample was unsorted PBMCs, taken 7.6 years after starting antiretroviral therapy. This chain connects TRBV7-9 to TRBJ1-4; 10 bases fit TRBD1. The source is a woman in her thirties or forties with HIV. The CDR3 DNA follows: TGTGCCAGCAGCTGGCGGACAGGGGGTGGGGAAAAACTGTTTTTT. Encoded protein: CASSWRTGGGEKLFF.